This TCR beta chain appears in the sequencing data of a study of T cells in Graves' hyperthyroidism and ophthalmopathy. A lack of ophthalmopathy progression within 18 months defined stable Graves' hyperthyroidism. Uncontrolled infection, other autoimmune disease, pregnancy or lactation excluded patients. Diagnoses were made from clinical symptoms, serum measures (thyroxine and TRAb), thyroid ultrasound and orbital computed tomography. Whole-study results and caveats: Most thyroid-expanded clonotypes above 0.001 were also found in blood.

Amplification targeted TCR beta CDR3 regions from RNA transcripts. Carried out on the TCR CDR3, a first-round RT-PCR used the HTBI primer set. TCRdb reprocessed the multiplex PCR reads with MiXCR, giving one entry per CDR3 protein. The sample includes some 500,000 distinct CDR3 sequences, approximately 15% of them seen just once. This clonotype was observed many times. Its matching antigen is unknown. The CDR3 extends over 18 amino acids. V was cut by 6 bases and J by 0 bases, with 21 bases left in between. The receptor was derived from a woman between 18 and 30 years old with Graves' hyperthyroidism. The sequenced sample consisted of blood. The rearrangement uses TRBV12-3 or TRBV12-4 and TRBJ1-5; a weak D match, TRBD1 (5 bases). The chain's CDR3 is CASSAGTLTTHSNQPQHF. The CDR3 DNA is TGTGCCAGCAGCGCCGGGACCCTGACAACTCATAGCAATCAGCCCCAGCATTTT.